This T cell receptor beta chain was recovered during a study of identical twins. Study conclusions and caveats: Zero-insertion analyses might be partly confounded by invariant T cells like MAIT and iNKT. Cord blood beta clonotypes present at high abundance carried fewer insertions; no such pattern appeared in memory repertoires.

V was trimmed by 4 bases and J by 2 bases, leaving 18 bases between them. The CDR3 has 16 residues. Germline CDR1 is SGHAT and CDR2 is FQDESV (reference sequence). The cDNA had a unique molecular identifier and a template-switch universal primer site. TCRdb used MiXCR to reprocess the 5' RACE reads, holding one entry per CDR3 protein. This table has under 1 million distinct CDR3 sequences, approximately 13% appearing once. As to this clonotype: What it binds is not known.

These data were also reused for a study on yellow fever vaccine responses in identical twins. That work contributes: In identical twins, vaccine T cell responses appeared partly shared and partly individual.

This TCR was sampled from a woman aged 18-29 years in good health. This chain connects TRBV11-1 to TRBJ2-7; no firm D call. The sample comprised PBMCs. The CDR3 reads CASSYLGGTAAYEQYF. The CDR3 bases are TGTGCCAGCAGCTATCTGGGTGGAACGGCGGCCTACGAGCAGTACTTC.